The 28 T cell receptor beta chains below were found in one sample sequenced in a study of early T cells in non-severe SARS-CoV-2 infection. Each CDR3 protein gets one entry after TCRdb re-called the 5' RACE reads with MiXCR. Among around 70,000 distinct CDR3 sequences listed, approximately 10% were seen once. Material for sequencing was whole blood. The receptors derive from an adult who was a healthcare worker with PCR-confirmed SARS-CoV-2 infection or an uninfected control (not recorded which).

In regard to this clonotype: Its ends do not fully match the called genes, so a read error is possible. The V and J genes are TRBV7-3 and TRBJ2-1, with D possibly TRBD2 on 6 matching bases. Germline values: CDR1 SGHTA, CDR2 FQGTGA. The CDR3 has 15 residues. The CDR3 region is CASSLTGGGGNEQFF. CDR3 bases: TGTGCCAGCAGTTTAACCGGTGGGGGAGGCAATGAGCAGTTCTTC.

This clonotype has just a few counts. The genes are TRBV7-2 and TRBJ2-1; D may be TRBD2 (6 bases). In germline, CDR1 is SGHTA, CDR2 FQGNSA. The CDR3 runs 13 residues. V lost 0 bases and J 10 bases, leaving 10 bases between the germline ends. The CDR3, as DNA: TGTGCCAGCAGCTTAGCGCCGGCGGGAGAGCAGTTCTTC. Its translation: CASSLAPAGEQFF.

The CDR3 sequence is CASSIREEGDIQYF. Here the CDR3 DNA reads TGTGCCAGTAGTATCCGGGAAGAGGGGGACATTCAGTACTTC. V gene TRBV19 combines with J gene TRBJ2-4; maybe TRBD1 (6 bases). Germline V gene sequence: CDR1 LNHDA, CDR2 SQIVND (reference sequence). Trimming took 3 bases from V and 8 from J, leaving 14 bases between them. This CDR3 comprises 14 residues.

In this sample, this clonotype turned up many times. V and J are TRBV21-1 and TRBJ2-3; TRBD2 is the table's D call and was not checked against the DNA. TRBV21-1 is flagged as a pseudogene. The CDR3 totals 18 residues. CDR3 in DNA: TGTGCCAGCAGCCCCCCTGACTGGCTAGCGGGAGTCACAGATACGCAGTATTTT. Protein sequence: CASSPPDWLAGVTDTQYF.

The chain links TRBV7-9 to TRBJ1-4; 7 bases align to TRBD1. The germline V gene encodes CDR1 SEHNR and CDR2 FQNEAQ (reference sequence). The junction had 12 bases not matched to a gene; V was cut back by 4 bases and J by 7 bases. This CDR3 is 16 amino acids long. The CDR3 nucleotides read TGTGCCAGCAGCTCGATAGGGCGACAGGGAGGTGAAAAACTGTTTTTT. It specifies CASSSIGRQGGEKLFF.

This clonotype was seen a few times. The gene calls are TRBV2 and TRBJ1-2; no clear D gene. The CDR3 consists of 12 residues. V gave up 2 bases and J gave up 2 bases, with 3 bases separating them. The germline V gene encodes CDR1 SNHLY and CDR2 FYNNEI. CDR3: CASSETNYGYTF. As DNA, the CDR3 is TGTGCCAGCAGTGAAACCAACTATGGCTACACCTTC.

This clonotype was counted ten times or more. The V gene is TRBV7-2, the J gene TRBJ2-5; maybe TRBD1 (6 bases). The CDR3 is 15 residues long. Trimming removed 1 base from V and 9 bases from J, with 18 bases in between. The germline gives CDR1 SGHTA, CDR2 FQGNSA. CDR3 amino acids: CASSLVGWDTSAQYF. DNA of the CDR3: TGTGCCAGCAGCTTAGTGGGTTGGGACACCTCCGCCCAGTACTTC. Full variable domain (remainder filled in from reference TRBV7-2 and TRBJ2-5): GAGVSQSPSNKVTEKGKDVELRCDPISGHTALYWYRQSLGQGLEFLIYFQGNSAPDKSGLPSDRFSAERTGGSVSTLTIQRTQQEDSAVYLCASSLVGWDTSAQYFGPGTRLLVL.

This clonotype showed up just a few times. This chain uses TRBV12-3 or TRBV12-4 with TRBJ2-1; TRBD2 aligns across 13 bases. J was trimmed by 9 bases and V by 6 bases; bases with no gene match: 8. The CDR3 runs 15 residues. CDR3 DNA: TGTGCCAGCAGGATGATGACTAGCGGGAGGCCTGAGCAGTTCTTC. It codes for CASRMMTSGRPEQFF.

The V call is TRBV18, the J call TRBJ2-7, with D perhaps matching TRBD1 (6 bases). Trimming left V 1 base short and J 5 bases short, with 6 bases between. This CDR3 comprises 12 residues. Per germline, CDR1 KGHSH and CDR2 LQKENI. The CDR3 nucleotides read TGTGCCAGCTCACCACGGACAGACGAGCAGTACTTC. Its protein product is CASSPRTDEQYF.

This clonotype has ten or more counts. This rearrangement joins TRBV2 to TRBJ2-3; D might be TRBD1 (6 bases). Germline V gives CDR1 SNHLY, CDR2 FYNNEI. The germline V and J ends were trimmed by 2 bases and 6 bases, with 12 bases remaining between them. The CDR3 is 14 residues long. CDR3 in amino acids: CASSEQGTPDTQYF. The CDR3 DNA reads TGTGCCAGCAGTGAACAGGGGACCCCCGATACGCAGTATTTT.

This clonotype was recorded a few times. The V call is TRBV10-1, the J call TRBJ1-1; 8 positions agree with TRBD1. V lost 6 bases and J lost 7; bases outside the gene matches: 7. CDR1 and CDR2 from the germline V gene are WNHNN and SYGVQD (reference sequence). The CDR3 has 13 amino acids. This CDR3 is CASRGQENSEAFF. CDR3 DNA sequence: TGCGCCAGCAGGGGACAGGAAAATAGTGAAGCTTTCTTT.

The chain uses TRBV5-1 and TRBJ2-3; 14 bases are shared with TRBD2. In germline, CDR1 is SGHRS, CDR2 YFSETQ. J lost 5 bases, V lost 4 bases, and 6 bases had no gene match. CDR3 length: 16 amino acids. Here the CDR3 DNA reads TGCGCCAGCAGCGGAAGACTAGCGGGAGGGGTAGATACGCAGTATTTT. It specifies CASSGRLAGGVDTQYF. The full variable domain, in which reference TRBV5-1 and TRBJ2-3 provide the parts outside the CDR3, is KAGVTQTPRYLIKTRGQQVTLSCSPISGHRSVSWYQQTPGQGLQFLFEYFSETQRNKGNFPGRFSGRQFSNSRSEMNVSTLELGDSALYLCASSGRLAGGVDTQYFGPGTRLTVL.

This clonotype was observed a few times. The J gene is TRBJ2-5, the V gene TRBV7-6; 7 bases line up with TRBD2. V was clipped by 6 bases and J by 3 bases; unmatched bases: 16. Germline CDR1 reads SGHVS; CDR2 reads FNYEAQ. CDR3 length equals 17 residues. CDR3 sequence reads: CASSSFSGMIEEETQYF. For the CDR3, the DNA is TGTGCCAGCAGTTCTTTCAGCGGGATGATTGAAGAAGAGACCCAGTACTTC.

This clonotype has a count of ten or more. V and J are TRBV2 and TRBJ2-3; D ambiguous. V was pared by 6 bases and J by 5 bases, with 12 bases between. In germline, CDR1 is SNHLY, CDR2 FYNNEI. The CDR3 loop spans 13 amino acids. CDR3 residues: CASSDPRRDTQYF. CDR3 DNA sequence: TGTGCCAGCAGCGACCCTAGGAGAGATACGCAGTATTTT.

V usage is TRBV6-2 or TRBV6-3 and J usage is TRBJ1-1; TRBD1 aligns across 7 bases. The V gene's germline CDR1 is MNHEY and CDR2 SVGEGT. The CDR3 runs to 16 residues. J gave up 3 bases and V 3 bases, and 10 bases lay outside the gene matches. Here the CDR3 reads CASSYVFGRGDTEAFF. CDR3 bases: TGTGCCAGCAGTTATGTTTTTGGCAGGGGGGACACTGAAGCTTTCTTT.

The chain links TRBV20-1 to TRBJ1-2; no definite D call. This CDR3 contains 12 residues. V shed 6 bases and J shed 2 bases, with 10 bases lying between them. Germline CDR1 reads DFQATT; CDR2 reads SNEGSKA (reference sequence). CDR3 DNA sequence: TGCAGTGCAAAGCAAGGGAACTATGGCTACACCTTC. Protein product: CSAKQGNYGYTF.

This clonotype was observed at least ten times. In nucleotides, the CDR3 is TGTGCCAGCAGCTCCGTCACTTCTCGAAGCTCCTACGAGCAGTACTTC. Its translation is CASSSVTSRSSYEQYF. This sequence joins TRBV28 and TRBJ2-7; D ambiguous. Germline V lookup: CDR1 MDHEN, CDR2 SYDVKM. The CDR3 totals 16 residues. V lost 6 bases and J lost 0, with 18 bases in between.

As regards this clonotype: A much larger clone sits a single nucleotide away, making a read error possible. The chain uses TRBV7-8 and TRBJ1-1, with D unclear. This CDR3 has 16 amino acids. Germline assignment: CDR1 SGHVS and CDR2 FQNEAQ. V shed 1 base and J shed 7 bases, with 19 bases lying between them. The CDR3 nucleotides are TGTGCCAGCAGCTTAGGAGCTTTTAGACGGGGAATTGAAGCTTTCTTT. Its translation is CASSLGAFRRGIEAFF.

This clonotype was picked up a small number of times. This chain uses TRBV28 with TRBJ1-5; TRBD1 is a possible D gene (6 bases). This CDR3 is built from 16 residues. CDR1 and CDR2 from the germline V gene are MDHEN and SYDVKM. The V gene lost 3 bases and the J gene lost 4 bases, with 16 bases spanning the gap. The CDR3 loop is CASSFRGRGQNQPQHF. CDR3 bases: TGTGCCAGCAGTTTTCGAGGACGGGGGCAAAATCAGCCCCAGCATTTT.

The V and J genes are TRBV5-1 and TRBJ1-1; D not certain. This CDR3 contains 14 residues. Between the trimmed V and J ends, which lost 7 bases and 4 bases, there was a span of 17 bases. Germline CDR1 and CDR2: SGHRS and YFSETQ. CDR3 in amino acids: CASSASGDTTEAFF. CDR3 bases: TGCGCCAGCTCCGCCTCCGGGGATACCACTGAAGCTTTCTTT. Full variable domain (remainder filled in from reference TRBV5-1 and TRBJ1-1): KAGVTQTPRYLIKTRGQQVTLSCSPISGHRSVSWYQQTPGQGLQFLFEYFSETQRNKGNFPGRFSGRQFSNSRSEMNVSTLELGDSALYLCASSASGDTTEAFFGQGTRLTVV.

This clonotype showed up just a few times. The chain recombines TRBV12-3 or TRBV12-4 with TRBJ1-1; no clear D gene. V was clipped by 3 bases and J by 4 bases, with 6 bases between them. This CDR3 is built from 12 residues. CDR3 residues: CASSFGRTEAFF. Written as DNA, the CDR3 is TGTGCCAGCAGTTTTGGGCGCACTGAAGCTTTCTTT.

The sample holds many counts of this clonotype. This chain joins TRBV24-1 and TRBJ2-6, with D possibly TRBD1 on 6 matching bases. This CDR3 contains 16 residues. Germline lookup yields CDR1 KGHDR and CDR2 SFDVKD. V lost 4 bases to trimming and J lost 4 bases, with 13 bases between them. The CDR3, as DNA: TGTGCCACCAGTGAGGCAGGGGAGCACGGGGCCAACGTCCTGACTTTC. This sequence encodes CATSEAGEHGANVLTF.

The chain is built from TRBV6-6 and TRBJ2-7; 7 bases map to TRBD2. J gave up 4 bases and V 2 bases, and 8 bases lay outside the gene matches. The CDR3 is made up of 15 amino acids. Germline-derived CDR1 and CDR2 are MNHNY and SVGAGI (reference sequence). CDR3 residues: CASSYVAGAQYEQYF. The DNA of the CDR3 is TGTGCCAGCAGTTACGTTGCGGGAGCCCAGTACGAGCAGTACTTC.

This clonotype was detected a few times. The V gene is TRBV20-1, the J gene TRBJ2-2; possibly TRBD1 for D (6 bases). CDR1 is DFQATT and CDR2 is SNEGSKA in the germline V gene (reference sequence). The CDR3 consists of 15 residues. V was pared by 5 bases and J by 0 bases, with 13 bases between. The CDR3 DNA reads TGCAGTGCTCACAACAGGGTTCCGAACACCGGGGAGCTGTTTTTT. Its protein is CSAHNRVPNTGELFF.

V gene TRBV12-3 or TRBV12-4 combines with J gene TRBJ2-6, with 7 bases matching TRBD1. The V and J ends lost 8 bases and 3 bases, in that order; junction bases with no gene match: 7. CDR3 length equals 15 residues. DNA of the CDR3: TGTGCCAGCCGGGACAGTACCATTGGGGCCAACGTCCTGACTTTC. This translates into CASRDSTIGANVLTF.

J is TRBJ2-1 and V is TRBV11-3; 9 bases map to TRBD2. V lost 2 bases to trimming and J lost 7 bases; unmatched junction nucleotides: 6. CDR1 is SGHNT, CDR2 YENEEA, per germline. CDR3 length: 15 residues. The CDR3 protein is CASSLLSGRINEQFF. The CDR3 DNA sequence: TGTGCCAGCAGCTTATTAAGCGGGAGGATAAATGAGCAGTTCTTC.

V gene TRBV18 combines with J gene TRBJ1-1; no definite D call. CDR1 is KGHSH, CDR2 LQKENI, per germline. Trimming removed 1 base at V and 8 bases at J, with 14 bases between. The CDR3 totals 14 residues. The CDR3 spells CASSPQGALKEAFF. The CDR3 DNA sequence: TGTGCCAGCTCACCACAAGGCGCCCTAAAAGAAGCTTTCTTT.

The chain has TRBV28 and TRBJ2-5; D unclear. CDR3 size: 17 residues. Per the germline V gene, CDR1 is MDHEN and CDR2 is SYDVKM. Trimming stripped 2 bases from V and 1 base from J, with 17 bases between. For the CDR3, the DNA is TGTGCCAGCAGTTTACCGTCAGCCCCAACCACCCAAGAGACCCAGTACTTC. It specifies CASSLPSAPTTQETQYF.